This T cell receptor beta chain was profiled in a study of memory CD4+ T cells and cytomegalovirus serostatus. Across the study: Healthy Belgian adult donors included roughly nine CMV-positive and 24 CMV-negative people. Study outcomes and limitations: A US-trained random forest predicted CMV serostatus with median AUC around 0.91. CD4+ memory repertoires contained 67 of 164 reported CMV TCRbeta sequences.

CDR3 size: 13 residues. CDR1 and CDR2 (germline): PRHDT, FYEKMQ (reference sequence). Trimming cost V 6 bases and J 3 bases; bases outside gene matches: 3. This clone was seen a few times. Antigen specificity is unknown. Original processing notes: After removing out-of-frame reads, 2,204,828 distinct TCRbeta sequences remained. Sequenced by immunoSEQ multiplex PCR; TCRdb stores in-frame clones only, minus some. That table furnishes V, J and clone size, whereas the DNA furnished D and trimming. The sample shows just under 40,000 clones, around 79% of them seen only once. The sort gate was single viable CD3+CD4+CD8-CD45RO+ cells for memory CD4+ T cells.

The V and J genes are TRBV13 and TRBJ2-3, with TRBD1 matching over 7 bases. This receptor was identified in an adult in good health and CMV-seronegative. Source material: memory CD4+ T cells from blood. The CDR3 nucleotides are TGTGCCAGCAGGGTACAGGGGACAGATACGCAGTATTTT. It specifies CASRVQGTDTQYF.